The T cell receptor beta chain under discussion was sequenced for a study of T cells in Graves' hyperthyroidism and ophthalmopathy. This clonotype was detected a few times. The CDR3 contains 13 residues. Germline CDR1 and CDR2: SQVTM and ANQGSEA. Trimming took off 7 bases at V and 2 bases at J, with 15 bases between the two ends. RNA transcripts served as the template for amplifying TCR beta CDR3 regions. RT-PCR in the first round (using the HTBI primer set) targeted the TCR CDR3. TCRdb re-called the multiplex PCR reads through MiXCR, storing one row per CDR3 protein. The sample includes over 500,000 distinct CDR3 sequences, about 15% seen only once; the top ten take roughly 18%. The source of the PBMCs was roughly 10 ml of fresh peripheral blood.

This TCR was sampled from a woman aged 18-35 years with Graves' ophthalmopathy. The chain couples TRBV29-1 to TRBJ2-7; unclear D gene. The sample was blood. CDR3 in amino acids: CSAPSDRPYEQYF. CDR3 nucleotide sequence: TGCAGCGCCCCGTCTGACCGGCCCTACGAGCAGTACTTC.